Listed here are 15 T cell receptor beta chains from one sample, sequenced in a study of OX40 agonist ivuxolimab in advanced cancers. Profiled with immunoSEQ multiplex PCR; TCRdb holds only in-frame clones, not every one. The sample includes tens of thousands of clones, around 85% seen only once; the top ten take 14%. The sequencing used CD4+ or CD8+ T cells sorted from blood, collected in a trial of the OX40 agonist ivuxolimab. Receptors originate from an adult with an advanced solid tumor such as melanoma, head and neck, liver or kidney cancer.

The CDR3 reads CASSIGGLGPTHF. The CDR3 DNA reads as TGTGCCAGTAGTATAGGGGGTCTAGGCCCGACGCATTTT. The V call is TRBV19, the J call TRBJ1-5, with D uncertain. Germline V gene sequence: CDR1 LNHDA, CDR2 SQIVND (reference sequence). The CDR3 length is 13 residues. The ends were cut back, 1 base at V and 15 bases at J, with 16 bases in the middle.

The chain employs TRBV6-5 and TRBJ2-5; D may be TRBD2 (6 bases). Germline CDR1 is MNHEY and CDR2 is SVGAGI. The V and J ends lost 3 bases and 4 bases respectively, with 9 bases between them. The CDR3 consists of 13 residues. This CDR3 reads CASSYLGGETQYF. CDR3 nucleotides: TGTGCCAGCAGTTATTTGGGGGGAGAGACCCAGTACTTC.

This clone was found once. The gene calls are TRBV4-3 and TRBJ1-4; the D is unclear. This CDR3 has 13 residues. Germline assignment: CDR1 LGHNA and CDR2 YSLEER. V was trimmed by 0 bases and J by 11 bases, leaving 10 bases between them. The CDR3 reads CASSQDREAKLFF. The CDR3, as DNA: TGCGCCAGCAGCCAAGATCGGGAAGCTAAACTGTTTTTT.

The gene calls are TRBV27 and TRBJ2-1, with D perhaps TRBD2 (6 bases). CDR1 MNHEY and CDR2 SMNVEV come from the germline V gene (reference sequence). The CDR3 is 12 residues long. Deletions cut 2 bases from V and 7 bases from J, with 6 bases between. Written as DNA, the CDR3 is TGTGCCAGCAGTTTAGCGGGGAATGAGCAGTTCTTC. Translating it yields CASSLAGNEQFF.

This chain links TRBV10-2 with TRBJ2-3, with 8 bases fitting TRBD1. This CDR3 comprises 15 residues. Germline CDR1 and CDR2: WSHSY and SAAADI. Trimming removed 4 bases from V and 3 bases from J; junction bases left unmatched: 6. The CDR3: CASSGTGRGTDTQYF. The CDR3 region has the DNA TGCGCCAGCAGTGGGACAGGGCGAGGGACAGATACGCAGTATTTT.

This clone is labeled as medium-sized. The V call is TRBV19, the J call TRBJ2-1; D is possibly TRBD1 or TRBD2 (5 bases each). CDR3 length: 16 amino acids. Germline V gene sequence: CDR1 LNHDA, CDR2 SQIVND (reference sequence). V lost 7 bases and J 4 bases, leaving 20 bases between the germline ends. CDR3 sequence reads: CASMRIGTDPYNEQFF. CDR3 in DNA: TGTGCCAGTATGAGAATCGGGACGGATCCTTACAATGAGCAGTTCTTC.

This sequence joins TRBV14 and TRBJ1-3, with 7 bases matching TRBD1. After removal of 2 bases from V and 3 bases from J, the junction contained 1 base not matched to a gene. Germline V CDR1 and CDR2: SGHDN, FVKESK. The CDR3 loop spans 14 amino acids. This CDR3 is CASSQRGLGNTIYF. In DNA form, the CDR3 reads TGTGCCAGCAGCCAAAGGGGGCTTGGAAACACCATATATTTT.

This chain joins TRBV7-9 and TRBJ1-2; D not resolved. The length of the CDR3 is 12 residues. Germline CDR1 SEHNR, CDR2 FQNEAQ (reference sequence). The V gene lost 4 bases and the J gene lost 2 bases, with 5 bases spanning the gap. CDR3 loop: CASSSGNYGYTF. For the CDR3, the DNA is TGTGCCAGCAGCTCCGGCAACTATGGCTACACCTTC.

This sequence joins TRBV9 and TRBJ2-3; TRBD1 or TRBD2 may be the D gene (5 bases each). Per germline, CDR1 SGDLS and CDR2 YYNGEE. This CDR3 contains 13 residues. The V gene lost 3 bases and the J gene lost 5 bases, with 10 bases spanning the gap. The CDR3 sequence is CASSAGREDTQYF. The CDR3 coding sequence is TGTGCCAGCAGCGCGGGGCGCGAAGATACGCAGTATTTT.

The chain couples TRBV7-8 to TRBJ2-5, with D perhaps given as TRBD1 or TRBD2 (6 bases each). Trimming removed 7 bases at V and 4 bases at J, with 22 bases between. This CDR3 is 16 amino acids long. Germline V CDR1 and CDR2: SGHVS, FQNEAQ. CDR3 in DNA: TGTGCCAGCACCATCCTAATTCCGGGGGCGAGAGAGACCCAGTACTTC. This gives the protein CASTILIPGARETQYF.

The chain combines TRBV19 with TRBJ2-1; TRBD1 agrees at 7 bases. CDR3 size: 14 residues. Germline CDR1 and CDR2: LNHDA and SQIVND (reference sequence). Trimming took 3 bases from V and 9 from J; bases not matched to a gene: 8. CDR3 bases: TGTGCCAGTAGTATTTTTTTGTCAGGGGGTGAGCAGTTCTTC. Translation: CASSIFLSGGEQFF.

The chain joins TRBV9 to TRBJ1-4; no firm D call. V lost 0 bases and J 6 bases, leaving 6 bases between the germline ends. Germline CDR1 and CDR2: SGDLS and YYNGEE. This CDR3 has 13 amino acids. The CDR3 is CASSVVPDEKLFF. The CDR3 region has the DNA TGTGCCAGCAGCGTAGTCCCTGATGAAAAACTGTTTTTT.

This chain joins TRBV15 and TRBJ1-1; D perhaps matches TRBD1 (5 bases). Trimming shortened V by 2 bases and J by 5 bases, and 18 bases separated the two germline ends. Germline V gene lookup returns CDR1 LNHNV and CDR2 YYDKDF (reference sequence). The CDR3 length is 16 residues. CDR3 nucleotide sequence: TGTGCCACCAGCAGATCAGGGTGGTCAGGTCGGACTGAAGCTTTCTTT. Amino acids: CATSRSGWSGRTEAFF.

The chain joins TRBV6-6 to TRBJ1-2, with D uncertain. The CDR3 totals 11 residues. The V end lost 6 bases, the J end lost 6 bases, and 8 bases lay between the germline ends. Germline CDR1 reads MNHNY; CDR2 reads SVGAGI (reference sequence). CDR3 nucleotides: TGTGCCAGCAGGGATGCCGATGGCTACACCTTC. This encodes CASRDADGYTF.

The chain has TRBV5-1 and TRBJ2-1, with 7 bases fitting TRBD1. Germline values: CDR1 SGHRS, CDR2 YFSETQ. Germline trimming cut 4 bases from V and 7 bases from J; bases unmatched to any gene: 14. The CDR3 sequence is 16 residues long. The CDR3 region is CASSTRQGYGLNEQFF. CDR3 bases: TGCGCCAGCAGCACCCGACAGGGATATGGCTTAAATGAGCAGTTCTTC.